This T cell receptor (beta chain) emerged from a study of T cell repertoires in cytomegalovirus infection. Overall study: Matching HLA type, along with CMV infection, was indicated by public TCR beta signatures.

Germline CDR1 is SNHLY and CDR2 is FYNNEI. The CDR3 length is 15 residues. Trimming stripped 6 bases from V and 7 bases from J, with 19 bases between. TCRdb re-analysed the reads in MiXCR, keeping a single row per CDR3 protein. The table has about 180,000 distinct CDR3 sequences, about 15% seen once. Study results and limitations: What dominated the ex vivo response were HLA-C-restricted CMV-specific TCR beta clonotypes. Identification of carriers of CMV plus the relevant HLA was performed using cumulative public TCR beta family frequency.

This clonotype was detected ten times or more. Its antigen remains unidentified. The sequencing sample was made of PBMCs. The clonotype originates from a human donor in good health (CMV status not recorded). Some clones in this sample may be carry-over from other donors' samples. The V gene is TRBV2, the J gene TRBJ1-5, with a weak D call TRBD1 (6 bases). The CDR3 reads CASRGNREWAQPQHF. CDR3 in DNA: TGTGCCAGCAGGGGGAACAGGGAGTGGGCGCAGCCCCAGCATTTT.